This T cell receptor (beta chain) was retrieved from a study of cytomegalovirus exposure and HLA in healthy donors. In the PCR, 60 Vbeta and 13 Jbeta primers were used. Profiled with immunoSEQ multiplex PCR; TCRdb holds only in-frame clones, not every one. The repertoire includes some 98,000 clones, approximately 80% of them detected once, and 3.7% sits in the top ten. V dropped 6 bases and J dropped 0 bases, with 12 bases sitting between them. Germline loops: CDR1 MDHEN, CDR2 SYDVKM. This CDR3 spans 15 amino acids. This receptor was obtained from a female donor in good health and CMV-seropositive. The sequencing sample was made of PBMCs. The chain links TRBV28 to TRBJ1-5, with unresolved D. The CDR3 protein is CASSSPPYSNQPQHF. The CDR3 nucleotides are TGTGCCAGCAGCTCCCCTCCTTATAGCAATCAGCCCCAGCATTTT.